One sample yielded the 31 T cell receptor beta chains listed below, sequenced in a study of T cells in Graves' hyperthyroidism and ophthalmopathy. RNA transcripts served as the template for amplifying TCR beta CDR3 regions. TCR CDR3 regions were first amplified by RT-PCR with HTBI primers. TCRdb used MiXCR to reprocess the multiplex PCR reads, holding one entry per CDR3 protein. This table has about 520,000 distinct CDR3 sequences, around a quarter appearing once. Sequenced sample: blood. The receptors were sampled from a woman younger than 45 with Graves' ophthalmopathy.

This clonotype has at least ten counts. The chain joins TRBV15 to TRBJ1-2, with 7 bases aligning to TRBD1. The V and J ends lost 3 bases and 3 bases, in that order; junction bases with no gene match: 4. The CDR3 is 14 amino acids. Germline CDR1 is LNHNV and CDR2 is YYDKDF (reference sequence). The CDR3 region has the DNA TGTGCCACCAGCAGCGCGGGACAGTACTATGGCTACACCTTC. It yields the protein CATSSAGQYYGYTF.

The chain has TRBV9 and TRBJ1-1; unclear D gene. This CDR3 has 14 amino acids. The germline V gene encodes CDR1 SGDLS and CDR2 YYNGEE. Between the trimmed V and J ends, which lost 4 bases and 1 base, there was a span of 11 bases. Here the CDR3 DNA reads TGTGCCAGCAGCCGAGCTAGCGGGAACACTGAAGCTTTCTTT. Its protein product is CASSRASGNTEAFF.

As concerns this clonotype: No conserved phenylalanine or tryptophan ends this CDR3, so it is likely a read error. The CDR3 reads CASSSNFRNQPQHL. For the CDR3, the DNA is TGTGCCAGCAGTTCCAACTTCCGGAATCAGCCCCAGCATCTT. The V gene is TRBV6-5, the J gene TRBJ1-5; D remains unclear. CDR1 MNHEY and CDR2 SVGAGI come from the germline V gene. The CDR3 is made up of 14 amino acids. V was pared by 4 bases and J by 4 bases, with 11 bases between.

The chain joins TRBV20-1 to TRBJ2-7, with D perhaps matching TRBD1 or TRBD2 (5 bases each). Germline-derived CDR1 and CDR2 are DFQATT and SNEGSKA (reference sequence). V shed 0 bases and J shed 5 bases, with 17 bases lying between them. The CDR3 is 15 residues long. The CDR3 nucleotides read TGCAGTGCTAGAGATCCAGTGAGGGGCCCTAACGAGCAGTACTTC. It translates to CSARDPVRGPNEQYF.

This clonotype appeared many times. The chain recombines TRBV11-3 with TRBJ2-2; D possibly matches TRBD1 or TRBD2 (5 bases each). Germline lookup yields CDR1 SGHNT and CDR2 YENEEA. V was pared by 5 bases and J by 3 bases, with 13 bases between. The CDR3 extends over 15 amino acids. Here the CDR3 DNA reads TGTGCCAGCAGCCCCGCCGGGACCGACACCGGGGAGCTGTTTTTT. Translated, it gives CASSPAGTDTGELFF.

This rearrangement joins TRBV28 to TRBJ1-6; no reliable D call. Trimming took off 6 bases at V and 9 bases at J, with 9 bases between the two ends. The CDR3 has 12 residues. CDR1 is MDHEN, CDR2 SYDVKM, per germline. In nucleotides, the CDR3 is TGTGCCAGCAGCCAAAGGCGTTCACCCCTCCACTTT. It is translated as CASSQRRSPLHF.

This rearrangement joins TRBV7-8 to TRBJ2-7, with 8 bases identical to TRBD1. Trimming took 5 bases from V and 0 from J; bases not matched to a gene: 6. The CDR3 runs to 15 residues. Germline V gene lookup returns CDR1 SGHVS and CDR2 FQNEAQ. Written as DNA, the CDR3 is TGTGCCAGCAGCCTCCAGGGGGCTGTCTCCTACGAGCAGTACTTC. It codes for CASSLQGAVSYEQYF.

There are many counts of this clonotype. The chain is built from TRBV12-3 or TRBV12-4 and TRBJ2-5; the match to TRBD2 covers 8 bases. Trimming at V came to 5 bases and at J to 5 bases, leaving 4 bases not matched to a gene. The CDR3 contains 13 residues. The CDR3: CASSLTSAETQYF. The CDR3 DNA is TGTGCCAGCAGTCTGACTAGCGCTGAGACCCAGTACTTC.

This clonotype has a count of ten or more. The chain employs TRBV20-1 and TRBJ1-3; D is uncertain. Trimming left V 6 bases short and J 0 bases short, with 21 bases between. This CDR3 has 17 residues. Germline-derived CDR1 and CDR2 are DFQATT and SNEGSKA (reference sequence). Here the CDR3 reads CSALDGQVINSGNTIYF. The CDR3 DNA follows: TGCAGTGCATTAGATGGGCAGGTGATTAACTCTGGAAACACCATATATTTT.

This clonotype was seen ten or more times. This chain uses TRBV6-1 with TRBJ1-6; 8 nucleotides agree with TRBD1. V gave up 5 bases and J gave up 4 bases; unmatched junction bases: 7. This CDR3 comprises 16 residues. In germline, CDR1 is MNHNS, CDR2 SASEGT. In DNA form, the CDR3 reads TGTGCCAGCAGTACCCAGGACAGGGAGTATAATTCACCCCTCCACTTT. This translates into CASSTQDREYNSPLHF.

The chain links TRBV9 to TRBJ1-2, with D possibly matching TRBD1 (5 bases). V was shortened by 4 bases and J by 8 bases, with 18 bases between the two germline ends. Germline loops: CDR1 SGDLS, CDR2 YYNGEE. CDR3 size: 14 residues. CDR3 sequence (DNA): TGTGCCAGCAGCTCCCCACCCGATGGGGCCGGCTACACCTTC. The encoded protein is CASSSPPDGAGYTF.

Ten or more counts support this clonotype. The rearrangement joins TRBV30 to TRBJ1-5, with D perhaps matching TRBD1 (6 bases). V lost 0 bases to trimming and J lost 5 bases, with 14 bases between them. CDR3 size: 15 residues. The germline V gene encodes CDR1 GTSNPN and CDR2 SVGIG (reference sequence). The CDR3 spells CAWSVQGLGDQPQHF. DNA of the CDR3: TGTGCCTGGAGTGTACAGGGACTGGGGGATCAGCCCCAGCATTTT.

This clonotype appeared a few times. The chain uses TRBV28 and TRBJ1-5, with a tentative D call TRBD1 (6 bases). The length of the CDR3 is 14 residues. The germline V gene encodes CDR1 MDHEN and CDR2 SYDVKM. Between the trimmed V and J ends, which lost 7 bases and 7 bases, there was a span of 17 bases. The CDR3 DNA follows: TGTGCCAGCACCGGGACACCGAAGGGGCAGCCCCAGCATTTT. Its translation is CASTGTPKGQPQHF.

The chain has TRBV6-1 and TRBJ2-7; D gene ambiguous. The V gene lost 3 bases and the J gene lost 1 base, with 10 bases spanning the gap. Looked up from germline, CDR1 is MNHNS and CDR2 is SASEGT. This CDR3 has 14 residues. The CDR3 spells CASSEINLSYEQYF. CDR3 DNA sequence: TGTGCCAGCAGTGAGATTAATCTTTCCTACGAGCAGTACTTC.

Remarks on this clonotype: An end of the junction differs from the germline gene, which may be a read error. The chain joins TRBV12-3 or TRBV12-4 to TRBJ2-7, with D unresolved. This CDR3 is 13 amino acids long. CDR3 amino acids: CASSPVFSYDQYF. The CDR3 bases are TGTGCCAGCAGTCCAGTGTTCTCCTACGATCAGTACTTC.

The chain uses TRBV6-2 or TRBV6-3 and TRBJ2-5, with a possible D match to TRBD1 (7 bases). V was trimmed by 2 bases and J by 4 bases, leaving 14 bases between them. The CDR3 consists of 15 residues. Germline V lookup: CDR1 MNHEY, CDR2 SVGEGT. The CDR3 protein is CASSYPQGGRETQYF. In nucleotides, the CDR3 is TGTGCCAGCAGTTACCCCCAGGGGGGCCGAGAGACCCAGTACTTC.

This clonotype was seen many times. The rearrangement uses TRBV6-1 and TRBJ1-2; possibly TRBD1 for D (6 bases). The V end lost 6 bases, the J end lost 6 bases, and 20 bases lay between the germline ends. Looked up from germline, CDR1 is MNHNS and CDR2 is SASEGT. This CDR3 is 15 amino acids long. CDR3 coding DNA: TGTGCCAGCAGGCGGCCGGGGGGCGGTTATGATGGCTACACCTTC. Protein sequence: CASRRPGGGYDGYTF.

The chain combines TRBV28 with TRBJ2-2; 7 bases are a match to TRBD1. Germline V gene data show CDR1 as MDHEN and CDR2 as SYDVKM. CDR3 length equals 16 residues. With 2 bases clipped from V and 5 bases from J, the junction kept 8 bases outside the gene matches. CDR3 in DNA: TGTGCCAGCAGTTTAATGGAAGGGGGCGCAACCGGGGAGCTGTTTTTT. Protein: CASSLMEGGATGELFF.

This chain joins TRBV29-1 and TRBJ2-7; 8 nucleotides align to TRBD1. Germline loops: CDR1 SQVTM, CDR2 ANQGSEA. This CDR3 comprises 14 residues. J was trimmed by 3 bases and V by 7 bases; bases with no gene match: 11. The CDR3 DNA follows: TGCAGCGCCCTTGGACAGGGAGGCCGCTACGAGCAGTACTTC. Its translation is CSALGQGGRYEQYF.

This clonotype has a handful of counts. This CDR3 reads CSAARRGRNTIYF. CDR3 bases: TGCAGTGCTGCCCGACGAGGACGAAACACCATATATTTT. This sequence joins TRBV20-1 and TRBJ1-3, with D unresolved. The CDR3 has 13 amino acids. The V gene's germline CDR1 is DFQATT and CDR2 SNEGSKA (reference sequence). V lost 5 bases, J lost 5 bases, and 13 bases lay in between.

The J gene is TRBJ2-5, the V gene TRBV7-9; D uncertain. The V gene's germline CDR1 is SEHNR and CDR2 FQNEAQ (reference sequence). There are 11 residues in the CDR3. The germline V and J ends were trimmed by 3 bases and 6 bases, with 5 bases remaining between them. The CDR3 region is CASSFLQTQYF. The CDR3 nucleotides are TGTGCCAGCAGCTTCCTCCAGACCCAGTACTTC.

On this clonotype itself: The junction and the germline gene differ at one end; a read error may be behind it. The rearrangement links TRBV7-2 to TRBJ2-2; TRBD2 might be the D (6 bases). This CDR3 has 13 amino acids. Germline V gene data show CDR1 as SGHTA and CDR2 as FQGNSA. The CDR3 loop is CASSLRPGGELCF. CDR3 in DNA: TGTGCCAGCAGCCTTCGGCCTGGCGGGGAGCTGTGTTTT. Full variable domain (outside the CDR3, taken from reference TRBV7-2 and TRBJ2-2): GAGVSQSPSNKVTEKGKDVELRCDPISGHTALYWYRQSLGQGLEFLIYFQGNSAPDKSGLPSDRFSAERTGGSVSTLTIQRTQQEDSAVYLCASSLRPGGELCFGEGSRLTVL.

In DNA, the CDR3 is TGTGCCAGCAATCGCGAGACAGGGAGCTCTGGGGCCAACGTCCTGACTTTC. It codes for CASNRETGSSGANVLTF. V and J are TRBV6-1 and TRBJ2-6, with TRBD1 identical over 7 bases. Germline V gene lookup returns CDR1 MNHNS and CDR2 SASEGT. This CDR3 has 17 amino acids. V shed 7 bases, J shed 0 bases, and the junction held 9 bases outside the gene matches.

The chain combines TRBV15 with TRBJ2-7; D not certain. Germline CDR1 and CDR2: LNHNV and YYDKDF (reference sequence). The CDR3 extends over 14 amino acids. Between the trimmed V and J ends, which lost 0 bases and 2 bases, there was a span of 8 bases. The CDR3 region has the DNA TGTGCCACCAGCAGAGATATCGGACCCTACGAGCAGTACTTC. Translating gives CATSRDIGPYEQYF.

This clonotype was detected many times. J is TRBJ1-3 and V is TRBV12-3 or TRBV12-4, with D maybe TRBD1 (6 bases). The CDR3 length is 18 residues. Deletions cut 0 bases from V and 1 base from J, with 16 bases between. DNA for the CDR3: TGTGCCAGCAGTTTAGCCGGCTGGGGGCGGCTTTCTGGAAACACCATATATTTT. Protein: CASSLAGWGRLSGNTIYF.

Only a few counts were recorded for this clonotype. The CDR3 DNA sequence: TGCAGTGCTATAGGGACAGGCGCGAACACCGGGGAGCTGTTTTTT. Its protein is CSAIGTGANTGELFF. The V call is TRBV20-1, the J call TRBJ2-2; 8 bases match TRBD1. V was pared by 4 bases and J by 0 bases, with 4 bases of the junction left unmatched. Germline-derived CDR1 and CDR2 are DFQATT and SNEGSKA (reference sequence). The CDR3 extends over 15 amino acids.

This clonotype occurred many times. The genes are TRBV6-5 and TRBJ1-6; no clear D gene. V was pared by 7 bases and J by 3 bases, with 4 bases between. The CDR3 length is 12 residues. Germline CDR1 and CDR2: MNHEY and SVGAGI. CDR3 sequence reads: CASTDYNSPLHF. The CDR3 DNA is TGTGCCAGCACAGACTATAATTCACCCCTCCACTTT.

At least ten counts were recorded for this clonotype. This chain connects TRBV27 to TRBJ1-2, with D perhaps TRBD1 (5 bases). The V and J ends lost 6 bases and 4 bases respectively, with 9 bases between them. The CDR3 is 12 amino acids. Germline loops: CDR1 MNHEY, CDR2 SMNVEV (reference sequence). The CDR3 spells CASSSRAYGYTF. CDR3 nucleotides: TGTGCCAGCAGCTCCAGGGCCTATGGCTACACCTTC.

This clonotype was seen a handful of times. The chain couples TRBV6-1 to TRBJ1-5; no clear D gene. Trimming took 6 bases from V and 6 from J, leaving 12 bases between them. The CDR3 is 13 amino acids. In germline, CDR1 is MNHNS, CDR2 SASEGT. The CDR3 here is CASSDIKSQPQHF. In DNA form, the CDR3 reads TGTGCCAGCAGCGACATAAAAAGTCAGCCCCAGCATTTT.

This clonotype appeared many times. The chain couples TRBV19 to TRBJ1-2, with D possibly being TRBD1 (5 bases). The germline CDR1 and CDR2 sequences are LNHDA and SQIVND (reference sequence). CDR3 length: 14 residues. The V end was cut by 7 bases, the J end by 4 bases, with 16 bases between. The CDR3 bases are TGTGCCAGTACCCATCCGCAGGGAGGCTATGGCTACACCTTC. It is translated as CASTHPQGGYGYTF.

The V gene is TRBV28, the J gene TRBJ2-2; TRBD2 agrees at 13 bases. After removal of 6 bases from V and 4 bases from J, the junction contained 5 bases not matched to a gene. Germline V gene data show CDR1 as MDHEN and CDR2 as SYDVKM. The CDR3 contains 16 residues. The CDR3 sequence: CASRLGTSGITGELFF. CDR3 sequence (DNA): TGTGCCAGCAGACTTGGGACTAGCGGGATCACCGGGGAGCTGTTTTTT.